This entry describes one TCR beta chain. The germline V gene has CDR1 SGHTS and CDR2 YDEGEE. V lost 4 bases to trimming and J lost 1 base; unmatched junction nucleotides: 4. The length of the CDR3 is 14 residues. The entry originates in a study of blood T cell repertoires in COVID-19. At the level of the study: PBMCs, B-cell-depleted T cells, or T cells were the source of the cDNA or gDNA that made up the material.

Authors' data handling: Estimation of nucleated cell counts was performed using reference gene primer amplification. The method was immunoSEQ multiplex PCR; TCRdb's version includes in-frame clones alone and lacks a portion of them. The V and J calls and clone size were taken over from that table, and D and trimming were inferred from the DNA. The sample shows around 300,000 clones, 89% of them seen only once. The TCR sequence derives from a man aged 50 to 60 with acute or convalescent COVID-19. Sequences were obtained from peripheral blood. V and J are TRBV5-8 and TRBJ2-5; TRBD1 agrees at 7 bases. The DNA for the CDR3 is TGTGCCAGCAGCCCGGGACAGTTCCAAGAGACCCAGTACTTC. It encodes CASSPGQFQETQYF.